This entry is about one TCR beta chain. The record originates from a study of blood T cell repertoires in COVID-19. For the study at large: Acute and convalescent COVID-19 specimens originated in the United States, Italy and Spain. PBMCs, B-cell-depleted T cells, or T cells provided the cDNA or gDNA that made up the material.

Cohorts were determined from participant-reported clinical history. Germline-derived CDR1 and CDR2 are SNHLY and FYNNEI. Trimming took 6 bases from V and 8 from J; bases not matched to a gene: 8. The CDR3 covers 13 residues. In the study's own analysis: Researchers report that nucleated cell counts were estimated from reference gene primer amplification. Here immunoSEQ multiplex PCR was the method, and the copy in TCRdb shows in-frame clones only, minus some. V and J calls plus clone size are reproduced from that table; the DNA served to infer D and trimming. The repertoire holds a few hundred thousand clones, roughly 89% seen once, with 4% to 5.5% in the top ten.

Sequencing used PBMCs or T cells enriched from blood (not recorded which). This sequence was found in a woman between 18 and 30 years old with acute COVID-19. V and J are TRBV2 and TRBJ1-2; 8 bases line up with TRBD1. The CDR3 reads CASRMYRGNGYTF. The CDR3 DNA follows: TGTGCCAGCAGAATGTACAGGGGGAACGGCTACACCTTC.